The rows below give T cell receptor beta chains drawn from one sample of a study of cytomegalovirus exposure and HLA in healthy donors. Repertoires were generated with immunoSEQ multiplex PCR, while TCRdb's copy carries only in-frame clones and drops some. The sample has some 130,000 clones, over 50% seen once. Sequencing was done on a sample of PBMCs. These receptors originate from a human donor in good health. CDR3s include the opening cysteine and the closing phenylalanine or tryptophan. The D gene is left open where the match is weak. Clone size appears in some rows only: once, few, many, or a class for an expanded clone.

TRBD1	TRBJ2-5	-	TRBV4-3	TGCGCCAGCAGCCAAGACAGGGGGATGGAGACCCAGTACTTC	CASSQDRGMETQYF
TRBD1	TRBJ2-7	-	TRBV19	TGTGCCAGTAGCCCTCGGACAGGGCGCTACGAGCAGTACTTC	CASSPRTGRYEQYF
TRBD2	TRBJ2-7	few	TRBV5-1	TGCGCCAGCAGCTCTAACGCGGGGGTTGGAGAGCAGTACTTC	CASSSNAGVGEQYF
-	TRBJ2-7	-	TRBV2	TGTGCCAGCAAGCAGGACTCTCTCTACGAGCAGTACTTC	CASKQDSLYEQYF
TRBD1	TRBJ2-5	few	TRBV18	TGTGCCAGCTCACCACGGGACAGGGGACGAGAGACCCAGTACTTC	CASSPRDRGRETQYF
TRBD2	TRBJ2-1	-	TRBV28	TGTGCCAGCAGTTTGCGTACTAGCGGGGGGTACAATGAGCAGTTCTTC	CASSLRTSGGYNEQFF
TRBD1	TRBJ1-1	once	TRBV7-6	TGTGCCAGCAGCTCCCCAGGGGGCCTGAACACTGAAGCTTTCTTT	CASSSPGGLNTEAFF
TRBD1	TRBJ2-3	-	TRBV5-1	TGCGCCAGCAGCTTAGGGGCCCGGACAGGGGGCACAGATACGCAGTATTTT	CASSLGARTGGTDTQYF
TRBD1	TRBJ2-3	once	TRBV6-4	TGTGCCAGCATCTCGTACAGGGGGAGGACAGATACGCAGTATTTT	CASISYRGRTDTQYF
-	TRBJ2-1	few	TRBV2	TGTGCCAGCAGTGAAGGGTCTAGCTGGAGTGAGCAGTTCTTC	CASSEGSSWSEQFF
TRBD1	TRBJ1-1	few	TRBV19	TGTGCCAGTAGTATCCTCCCGGGACAGGGGAGCATGAACACTGAAGCTTTCTTT	CASSILPGQGSMNTEAFF
-	TRBJ2-7	few	TRBV4-1	TGCGCCAGCAGCCAAGGCGCAGGGAAGTACGAGCAGTACTTC	CASSQGAGKYEQYF
-	TRBJ2-1	once	TRBV2	TGTGCCAGCAGCGTCGGGACTGGCAATGAGCAGTTCTTC	CASSVGTGNEQFF
TRBD2	TRBJ2-5	-	TRBV7-6	TGTGCCAGCAGCCCCGGGGGGGCGGGAAACCAAGAGACCCAGTACTTC	CASSPGGAGNQETQYF
TRBD1	TRBJ1-4	-	TRBV7-9	TGTGCCAGCAGCTTAGAGACAGGGAAGTCGATAAATGAAAAACTGTTTTTT	CASSLETGKSINEKLFF
-	TRBJ1-1	-	TRBV18	TGTGCCAGCTCAACGGCCCCAGGGATGAACACTGAAGCTTTCTTT	CASSTAPGMNTEAFF
-	TRBJ1-2	-	TRBV4-2	TGTGCCAGCAGCCAATTATCTGGGCGCCATTTCTATGGCTACACCTTC	CASSQLSGRHFYGYTF
-	TRBJ2-1	-	TRBV18	TGTGCCAGCTCACCGCAGGGTTACAATGAGCAGTTCTTC	CASSPQGYNEQFF
TRBD2	TRBJ2-1	-	TRBV13	TGTGCCAGCAGCCCCCCGACTAGCGGGAGATACAATGAGCAGTTCTTC	CASSPPTSGRYNEQFF
-	TRBJ2-7	once	TRBV20-1	TGCAGTGCTAGAGCCGGGTACGAGCAGTACTTC	CSARAGYEQYF
-	TRBJ2-1	-	TRBV27	TGTGCCAGCAGCCCGACCGACAGGGAGGTGGACAATGAGCAGTTCTTC	CASSPTDREVDNEQFF
-	TRBJ2-7	few	TRBV2	TGTGCCAGCAGTGATTACTCCCACTCCTACGAGCAGTACTTC	CASSDYSHSYEQYF
-	TRBJ2-5	once	TRBV28	TGTGCCAGCAGCCAACGTCACCTTCGGGAGACCCAGTACTTC	CASSQRHLRETQYF
TRBD2	TRBJ2-1	-	TRBV27	TGTGCCAGCAGTCGAAGGACTAGCGAGGTTTACAATGAGCAGTTCTTC	CASSRRTSEVYNEQFF
-	TRBJ2-5	-	TRBV5-1	TGCGCCAGCAGGGCAGGCGAAGAGACCCAGTACTTC	CASRAGEETQYF
-	TRBJ2-1	-	TRBV28	TGTGCCAGCAGTCTCCAGGCCGGTGAGCAGTTCTTC	CASSLQAGEQFF
-	TRBJ1-3	-	TRBV7-6	TGTGCCAGCAGCGACTCGGGTACTGGAAACACCATATATTTT	CASSDSGTGNTIYF
-	TRBJ2-7	-	TRBV27	TGTGCCAGCAGCCCTACGACAGGTACCTACGAGCAGTACTTC	CASSPTTGTYEQYF
-	TRBJ2-7	-	TRBV7-2	TGTGCCAGCAGCCAGGGGAACCTCAACGAGCAGTACTTC	CASSQGNLNEQYF
TRBD1	TRBJ2-5	-	TRBV7-3	TGTGCCAGCAGCCGGACAGGGGGCGACGAAGAGACCCAGTACTTC	CASSRTGGDEETQYF
-	TRBJ1-2	few	TRBV29-1	TGCAGCCCCTCCGGGAATGGCTACACCTTC	CSPSGNGYTF
TRBD1	TRBJ2-7	-	TRBV19	TGTGCCAGTAGTATAGCGTGGACAGGGTCTTCCTACGAGCAGTACTTC	CASSIAWTGSSYEQYF
TRBD1	TRBJ1-4	-	TRBV5-1	TGCGCCAGCAGCATGTATGGACAGGCTACTAATGAAAAACTGTTTTTT	CASSMYGQATNEKLFF